This paragraph covers one T cell receptor (beta chain) sequence. Its antigen is not identified. This entry comes from a study of shared clonotypes between healthy human individuals. Investigators divided CD4+ cells into CD45RA+ naive and CD45RA-negative memory subsets. An approximately 220 ng quantity of DNA, approximately 29,000 T cell genomes, went into the sorted-subset replicate PCRs. Sequenced by immunoSEQ multiplex PCR; TCRdb stores in-frame clones only, minus some. Of 800,000 to 1,200,000 clones in the sample, approximately 80% were seen once. This CDR3 contains 11 residues. CDR1 is MNHEY, CDR2 SMNVEV, per germline (reference sequence). V was pared by 7 bases and J by 11 bases, with 3 bases of the junction left unmatched. Overall study results and limits: Only a few donors were included, so the genetic and exposure-history diversity represented was limited. A handful of donors shared approximately 5% of their naive CD4 clonotypes.

This clonotype was obtained from a man aged 18 to 29 in good health. Some clones in this sample may be carry-over from other donors' samples. The chain employs TRBV27 and TRBJ1-3, with 9 bases identical to TRBD1. Input material: memory CD4+ T cells from PBMCs. Documented subset: CD45RA-negative fraction. The CDR3 is CASTRTGAIYF. CDR3 nucleotide sequence: TGTGCCAGCACCCGGACAGGGGCCATATATTTT.